The rows below give T cell receptor beta chains drawn from one sample of a study of tumor-infiltrating lymphocytes in primary liver carcinoma. TCRdb recomputed calls from the multiplex PCR reads with MiXCR, one row per CDR3 protein. The table shows 310,000 or so distinct CDR3 sequences, with 50% to 75% occurring only once. Sequencing was done on a sample of peripheral blood. The receptor source for this set is a woman under 40 with primary liver carcinoma and hepatitis B virus infection. Both conserved end residues are trimmed from each CDR3. The listing skips clone size in some rows; elsewhere it reads once, few, many or a size class.

abundance: -; j_gene: TRBJ1-6; v_gene: TRBV4-1; CDR3aa: VSSQTGLSHNSPLH
abundance: -; j_gene: TRBJ2-1; v_gene: TRBV11-2; CDR3aa: ASSLLAGYQF
abundance: -; j_gene: TRBJ2-5; v_gene: TRBV5-6; CDR3aa: ASSLAGTQETQY
abundance: many; j_gene: TRBJ2-7; v_gene: TRBV5-5; CDR3aa: ASSLAGTREQY
abundance: few; j_gene: TRBJ2-7; v_gene: TRBV7-9; CDR3aa: ASSPAGQSYEQY
abundance: few; j_gene: TRBJ2-7; v_gene: TRBV6-5; CDR3aa: ASSYSGNQLEQY
abundance: few; j_gene: TRBJ1-5; v_gene: TRBV7-8; CDR3aa: ASSLGSGTINQPQH
abundance: many; j_gene: TRBJ2-3; v_gene: TRBV12-3/TRBV12-4; CDR3aa: ASSPSDTQY
abundance: -; j_gene: TRBJ2-7; v_gene: TRBV11-2; CDR3aa: TSSFDRLAPSCEQY
abundance: -; j_gene: TRBJ2-2; v_gene: TRBV29-1; CDR3aa: SVDSGRARAGKLF
abundance: -; j_gene: TRBJ2-7; v_gene: TRBV12-3/TRBV12-4; CDR3aa: ASSQGASYDRY
abundance: -; j_gene: TRBJ2-2; v_gene: TRBV30; CDR3aa: AWSVGVSGEPL
abundance: once; j_gene: TRBJ2-3; v_gene: TRBV12-2; CDR3aa: ASHLGTSAGVADTQY
abundance: -; j_gene: TRBJ2-7; v_gene: TRBV11-1; CDR3aa: ASSQTGAGSYEQY
abundance: many; j_gene: TRBJ2-1; v_gene: TRBV6-1; CDR3aa: ASSEGSGRNEQF
abundance: -; j_gene: TRBJ2-7; v_gene: TRBV12-3/TRBV12-4; CDR3aa: ASRQTGGSAKQY
abundance: many; j_gene: TRBJ2-3; v_gene: TRBV29-1; CDR3aa: SGCSGRPYTQY
abundance: -; j_gene: TRBJ1-3; v_gene: TRBV6-1; CDR3aa: ASSDTPISGNAIY
abundance: many; j_gene: TRBJ2-7; v_gene: TRBV6-5; CDR3aa: ASSLGTTITHEQY
abundance: -; j_gene: TRBJ2-7; v_gene: TRBV11-1; CDR3aa: ASSLVRGSFYERY
abundance: -; j_gene: TRBJ2-1; v_gene: TRBV4-3; CDR3aa: ASSQDGTSGYKEQF
abundance: many; j_gene: TRBJ2-3; v_gene: TRBV4-1; CDR3aa: ASSQDIQLAGVDTQY
abundance: -; j_gene: TRBJ2-7; v_gene: TRBV4-2; CDR3aa: ASSQKTASGNYEQY
abundance: -; j_gene: TRBJ1-5; v_gene: TRBV19; CDR3aa: ASSKYMGSQPQH
abundance: -; j_gene: TRBJ1-3; v_gene: TRBV14; CDR3aa: SSSRMQSSGNTIY
abundance: -; j_gene: TRBJ2-2; v_gene: TRBV6-2/TRBV6-3; CDR3aa: ASSPRPGLLELF
abundance: -; j_gene: TRBJ2-7; v_gene: TRBV29-1; CDR3aa: SVLMPYEHY
abundance: -; j_gene: TRBJ2-7; v_gene: TRBV4-3; CDR3aa: ASNQVLSTAYEQY
abundance: -; j_gene: TRBJ2-1; v_gene: TRBV4-2; CDR3aa: SSSQDLYNEQF
abundance: -; j_gene: TRBJ1-3; v_gene: TRBV11-2; CDR3aa: VSNPTDLNLNTIY
abundance: -; j_gene: TRBJ2-7; v_gene: TRBV4-2; CDR3aa: ASSQEALGGFYGQY
abundance: few; j_gene: TRBJ1-1; v_gene: TRBV7-3; CDR3aa: ATQTGPNTEAF
abundance: many; j_gene: TRBJ1-1; v_gene: TRBV11-3; CDR3aa: ASSLGTGGKAF
abundance: -; j_gene: TRBJ2-1; v_gene: TRBV12-5; CDR3aa: ASGMVLLAGSSEQF
abundance: -; j_gene: TRBJ1-1; v_gene: TRBV6-2/TRBV6-3; CDR3aa: ASKLAGYAEAS
abundance: -; j_gene: TRBJ2-1; v_gene: TRBV5-4; CDR3aa: ASRGTSVGEQF
abundance: many; j_gene: TRBJ1-2; v_gene: TRBV6-2/TRBV6-3; CDR3aa: ASRPTARLDYGYT
abundance: few; j_gene: TRBJ2-1; v_gene: TRBV28; CDR3aa: ASPPTSGRDDEQF
abundance: -; j_gene: TRBJ1-2; v_gene: TRBV10-3; CDR3aa: AISDPGYSDYGYT
abundance: -; j_gene: TRBJ1-4; v_gene: TRBV15; CDR3aa: ATSTPGTANEKLF